This T cell receptor beta chain emerged from a study of blood T cell repertoires in COVID-19. Assay used: immunoSEQ multiplex PCR; TCRdb lists only in-frame clones, some missing. Of 180,000 or so clones listed, around 80% are singletons. Per the germline V gene, CDR1 is SGDLS and CDR2 is YYNGEE. This CDR3 comprises 14 residues. Deletions cut 0 bases from V and 2 bases from J, with 8 bases between. The recovered donors of Cohort 3 showed two negative PCRs, clearance, or symptom resolution. This clonotype originated in a man between 50 and 59 years old who had recovered from COVID-19. The source material was PBMCs or T cells enriched from blood (not recorded which). This chain uses TRBV9 with TRBJ1-2; D may be TRBD1 (5 bases). CDR3 protein: CASSVDQGNYGYTF. The CDR3 DNA follows: TGTGCCAGCAGCGTAGATCAGGGAAACTATGGCTACACCTTC.